The entry below describes one T cell receptor beta chain. This entry comes from a study of blood T cell repertoires in COVID-19. Study as a whole: PBMCs, B-cell-depleted T cells, or T cells provided the cDNA or gDNA that made up the material.

The CDR3 is 15 residues long. Trimming removed 3 bases at V and 2 bases at J, with 16 bases between. Germline V gene data show CDR1 as SQVTM and CDR2 as ANQGSEA. Clones were read by immunoSEQ multiplex PCR, and TCRdb kept only the in-frame ones, dropping some. The sample records roughly 260,000 clones, about 90% being singletons. The chain links TRBV29-1 to TRBJ1-2, with no clear D. This receptor was identified in a woman in her 30s with acute COVID-19. The sequenced sample was PBMCs or T cells enriched from blood (not recorded which). In nucleotides, the CDR3 is TGCAGCGTTGAGGACCTAGCGGGGATCAACTATGGCTACACCTTC. Translated: CSVEDLAGINYGYTF.